This is a list of T cell receptor beta chains from one sample in a study of OX40 agonist ivuxolimab in advanced cancers. Sequencing used immunoSEQ multiplex PCR; TCRdb keeps in-frame clones, though not all of them. The sample lists fewer than 85,000 clones, about 88% occurring once. The sample consisted of CD4+ or CD8+ T cells sorted from blood, taken in a trial of the OX40 agonist ivuxolimab. The receptors derive from an adult with an advanced solid tumor such as melanoma, head and neck, liver or kidney cancer. Both conserved end residues are part of each CDR3. The D gene is left open where the match is weak. The size of a clone is reported for some rows only, either as once, few or many, or as a class for expanded clones.

J: TRBJ2-5
V: TRBV7-9
size: -
D: -
CDR3: CASSLGLTQYF
DNA: TGTGCCAGCAGCTTAGGGTTGACCCAGTACTTC

J: TRBJ2-6
V: TRBV6-4
size: -
D: -
CDR3: CASSAVYSGANVLTF
DNA: TGTGCCAGCAGTGCGGTATACTCTGGGGCCAACGTCCTGACTTTC

J: TRBJ1-4
V: TRBV7-8
size: -
D: -
CDR3: CASSLARTVRLEKLFF
DNA: TGTGCCAGCAGCTTAGCGCGGACAGTTAGGTTAGAAAAACTGTTTTTT

J: TRBJ2-3
V: TRBV18
size: -
D: -
CDR3: CASSPQRDTQYF
DNA: TGTGCCAGCTCACCCCAGAGGGATACGCAGTATTTT

J: TRBJ1-1
V: TRBV27
size: -
D: -
CDR3: CASSSSGRVGNTEAFF
DNA: TGTGCCAGCAGTTCCTCAGGGAGGGTGGGGAACACTGAAGCTTTCTTT

J: TRBJ1-2
V: TRBV28
size: -
D: -
CDR3: CASSSGDRLYGYTF
DNA: TGTGCCAGCAGCTCCGGAGACAGGCTCTATGGCTACACCTTC

J: TRBJ1-3
V: TRBV2
size: -
D: -
CDR3: CASSPDGISGNTIYF
DNA: TGTGCCAGCAGCCCAGACGGCATCTCTGGAAACACCATATATTTT

J: TRBJ2-7
V: TRBV7-2
size: -
D: -
CDR3: CASSLAQGYEQYF
DNA: TGTGCCAGCAGCCTGGCACAGGGCTACGAGCAGTACTTC

J: TRBJ2-1
V: TRBV5-1
size: -
D: -
CDR3: CASSLDSYNEQFF
DNA: TGCGCCAGCAGCTTGGACTCGTACAATGAGCAGTTCTTC

J: TRBJ2-3
V: TRBV5-1
size: -
D: TRBD1
CDR3: CASSLGSGQGSTDTQYF
DNA: TGCGCCAGCAGCTTGGGTTCCGGACAGGGGAGCACAGATACGCAGTATTTT

J: TRBJ1-3
V: TRBV10-2
size: -
D: -
CDR3: CASRDYSGNTIYF
DNA: TGCGCCAGCAGAGATTACTCTGGAAACACCATATATTTT

J: TRBJ2-3
V: TRBV5-1
size: -
D: TRBD1
CDR3: CASSWGTGQTDTQYF
DNA: TGCGCCAGCAGCTGGGGGACAGGGCAGACAGATACGCAGTATTTT

J: TRBJ2-5
V: TRBV5-1
size: -
D: TRBD2
CDR3: CASSLFLAEETQYF
DNA: TGCGCCAGCAGCTTGTTTCTAGCGGAAGAGACCCAGTACTTC

J: TRBJ1-6
V: TRBV19
size: -
D: TRBD1
CDR3: CASSASQGAGSPLHF
DNA: TGTGCCAGTAGTGCCTCACAGGGGGCTGGTTCACCCCTCCACTTT

J: TRBJ2-7
V: TRBV19
size: -
D: TRBD2
CDR3: CASSTPSWGGSYEQYF
DNA: TGTGCCAGTAGTACTCCCTCCTGGGGAGGGTCCTACGAGCAGTACTTC

J: TRBJ1-6
V: TRBV5-5
size: -
D: TRBD1
CDR3: CASSRGGTGSSPLHF
DNA: TGTGCCAGCAGCCGCGGAGGGACAGGTTCTTCACCCCTCCACTTT

J: TRBJ2-7
V: TRBV6-5
size: -
D: TRBD1
CDR3: CASRRDSLEQYF
DNA: TGTGCCAGCCGCCGGGACAGCCTCGAGCAGTACTTC

J: TRBJ1-4
V: TRBV30
size: -
D: -
CDR3: CAWSQQEGGKLFF
DNA: TGTGCCTGGAGCCAACAAGAGGGGGGAAAACTGTTTTTT

J: TRBJ2-1
V: TRBV5-1
size: -
D: TRBD2
CDR3: CASSLAPSGSSYNEQFF
DNA: TGCGCCAGCAGCTTGGCCCCTAGCGGGAGTTCCTACAATGAGCAGTTCTTC

J: TRBJ1-4
V: TRBV27
size: -
D: TRBD1
CDR3: CASSPLGQGNEKLFF
DNA: TGTGCCAGCAGTCCCCTCGGACAGGGAAACGAAAAACTGTTTTTT

J: TRBJ2-4
V: TRBV4-1
size: few
D: -
CDR3: CASKPSRELKNIQYF
DNA: TGCGCCAGCAAACCTTCCAGGGAACTAAAAAACATTCAGTACTTC

J: TRBJ2-2
V: TRBV18
size: -
D: TRBD1
CDR3: CASSPRQGTTGELFF
DNA: TGTGCCAGCTCACCCCGACAGGGGACCACCGGGGAGCTGTTTTTT

J: TRBJ1-2
V: TRBV28
size: once
D: -
CDR3: CASSLYSYYGYTF
DNA: TGTGCCAGCAGTTTATACAGTTATTATGGCTACACCTTC

J: TRBJ2-7
V: TRBV7-2
size: -
D: TRBD1
CDR3: CASSSAPGTGKKHEQYF
DNA: TGTGCCAGCAGCAGCGCCCCCGGGACAGGGAAAAAGCACGAGCAGTACTTC

J: TRBJ2-7
V: TRBV6-1
size: -
D: -
CDR3: CASSSELGTYEQYF
DNA: TGTGCCAGCAGTTCCGAGTTAGGAACCTACGAGCAGTACTTC

J: TRBJ1-1
V: TRBV6-5
size: once
D: -
CDR3: CASSRTKNTEAFF
DNA: TGTGCCAGCAGTCGGACAAAGAACACTGAAGCTTTCTTT

J: TRBJ2-2
V: TRBV4-3
size: -
D: -
CDR3: CASSQPTDFNTGELFF
DNA: TGCGCCAGCAGCCAACCAACGGACTTTAACACCGGGGAGCTGTTTTTT

J: TRBJ2-1
V: TRBV11-2
size: -
D: TRBD2
CDR3: CASSQGLAGGSYNEQFF
DNA: TGTGCCAGCAGCCAAGGACTAGCGGGGGGATCCTACAATGAGCAGTTCTTC

J: TRBJ1-2
V: TRBV28
size: -
D: -
CDR3: CASSLSQYGYTF
DNA: TGTGCCAGCAGTTTATCCCAATATGGCTACACCTTC

J: TRBJ2-5
V: TRBV7-2
size: -
D: -
CDR3: CASSFGGYQTETQYF
DNA: TGTGCCAGCAGCTTCGGCGGGTACCAGACGGAGACCCAGTACTTC

J: TRBJ1-1
V: TRBV19
size: -
D: -
CDR3: CASTTIGGNTEAFF
DNA: TGTGCCAGTACCACGATAGGGGGTAACACTGAAGCTTTCTTT

J: TRBJ2-7
V: TRBV5-1
size: -
D: TRBD1
CDR3: CASSLNAGTGGSYEQYF
DNA: TGCGCCAGCAGCTTGAACGCCGGGACAGGGGGATCCTACGAGCAGTACTTC

J: TRBJ2-2
V: TRBV5-1
size: -
D: TRBD1
CDR3: CASSGTGIDTGELFF
DNA: TGCGCCAGCAGCGGGACAGGGATTGACACCGGGGAGCTGTTTTTT

J: TRBJ2-7
V: TRBV10-1
size: -
D: TRBD1
CDR3: CASSESAGTGGGHEQYF
DNA: TGCGCCAGCAGTGAGTCCGCGGGGACAGGGGGGGGTCACGAGCAGTACTTC

J: TRBJ2-5
V: TRBV28
size: -
D: -
CDR3: CASIEGRLGETQYF
DNA: TGTGCCAGCATTGAGGGCCGCTTAGGAGAGACCCAGTACTTC

J: TRBJ2-3
V: TRBV18
size: -
D: TRBD1
CDR3: CASSPTGTGERGDTQYF
DNA: TGTGCCAGCTCACCTACCGGGACAGGGGAGCGGGGAGATACGCAGTATTTT

J: TRBJ1-1
V: TRBV29-1
size: -
D: -
CDR3: CSAPAPPRVNTEAFF
DNA: TGCAGCGCACCCGCCCCCCCCCGCGTGAACACTGAAGCTTTCTTT

J: TRBJ2-3
V: TRBV28
size: -
D: -
CDR3: CASSLYTLMGQYF
DNA: TGTGCCAGCAGTTTATACACCCTTATGGGGCAGTATTTT

J: TRBJ2-5
V: TRBV7-2
size: once
D: -
CDR3: CASSSQGRETQYF
DNA: TGTGCCAGCAGTTCACAGGGCAGGGAGACCCAGTACTTC

J: TRBJ2-7
V: TRBV7-8
size: few
D: TRBD1
CDR3: CASSHNQGVYEQYF
DNA: TGTGCCAGCAGCCATAACCAGGGGGTATACGAGCAGTACTTC

J: TRBJ2-2
V: TRBV5-1
size: once
D: -
CDR3: CASSLDGTENTGELFF
DNA: TGCGCCAGCAGCTTGGATGGGACTGAGAACACCGGGGAGCTGTTTTTT

J: TRBJ2-3
V: TRBV27
size: -
D: TRBD2
CDR3: CARGVGLAGTPPTDTQYF
DNA: TGTGCCAGAGGGGTCGGACTAGCGGGCACTCCTCCCACAGATACGCAGTATTTT

J: TRBJ2-3
V: TRBV5-4
size: -
D: -
CDR3: CASSLDSEDTQYF
DNA: TGTGCCAGCAGCTTGGATTCAGAAGATACGCAGTATTTT

J: TRBJ2-2
V: TRBV15
size: -
D: -
CDR3: CATSRARLESGELFF
DNA: TGTGCCACCAGCAGAGCGCGGCTAGAGTCCGGGGAGCTGTTTTTT

J: TRBJ1-2
V: TRBV6-5
size: once
D: TRBD1
CDR3: CASSLTGFPLDGYTF
DNA: TGTGCCAGCAGTTTGACAGGGTTCCCCTTGGATGGCTACACCTTC

J: TRBJ2-7
V: TRBV6-5
size: -
D: -
CDR3: CASSAYSSASYEQYF
DNA: TGTGCCAGCAGTGCCTATAGTAGCGCCTCCTACGAGCAGTACTTC

J: TRBJ2-1
V: TRBV2
size: -
D: -
CDR3: CASSGVSSYNEQFF
DNA: TGTGCCAGCAGTGGGGTTAGCTCCTACAATGAGCAGTTCTTC

J: TRBJ2-1
V: TRBV18
size: -
D: TRBD2
CDR3: CASSPNPLAGGYNEQFF
DNA: TGTGCCAGCTCACCAAACCCACTAGCGGGAGGTTACAATGAGCAGTTCTTC

J: TRBJ2-1
V: TRBV7-2
size: -
D: -
CDR3: CASSSWASSYNEQFF
DNA: TGTGCCAGCAGCTCCTGGGCCTCATCCTACAATGAGCAGTTCTTC

J: TRBJ2-7
V: TRBV5-1
size: -
D: -
CDR3: CASSLESWSYEQYF
DNA: TGCGCCAGCAGCTTGGAGAGTTGGTCCTACGAGCAGTACTTC

J: TRBJ1-2
V: TRBV2
size: -
D: -
CDR3: CASRLSGTPNYGYTF
DNA: TGTGCCAGCAGGCTTTCCGGGACACCGAACTATGGCTACACCTTC

J: TRBJ1-4
V: TRBV11-2
size: -
D: TRBD1
CDR3: CASSLGTGTGGEKLFF
DNA: TGTGCCAGCAGCTTGGGAACCGGGACAGGGGGTGAAAAACTGTTTTTT

J: TRBJ2-1
V: TRBV19
size: -
D: -
CDR3: CASRRDSYNEQFF
DNA: TGTGCCAGTAGACGGGACTCTTACAATGAGCAGTTCTTC

J: TRBJ1-1
V: TRBV2
size: few
D: -
CDR3: CASRRTDEAFF
DNA: TGTGCCAGCAGGCGGACAGATGAAGCTTTCTTT